The subject of this entry is one T cell receptor beta chain. The sample belongs to a study of CD8+CD57+ T cells in acquired aplastic anemia. Genomic DNA, the template, was used for profiling of the TCR beta VDJ and CDR3. TCRdb redid the calling of the reads with MiXCR, one entry per CDR3 protein. The repertoire holds about 140,000 distinct CDR3 sequences, around two fifths seen once, with 6.5% to 10% in the top ten. CDR3 length equals 14 residues. Germline lookup yields CDR1 LNHDA and CDR2 SQIVND (reference sequence). Germline trimming cut 6 bases from V and 6 bases from J; bases unmatched to any gene: 6.

This chain joins TRBV19 and TRBJ2-2; TRBD1 matches 8 bases. Sample: sorted CD4+, CD8+, or CD8+CD57+ T cells (not recorded which) from PBMCs. This clonotype originated in a human donor in good health, serving as a control. The CDR3, as DNA: TGTGCCAGTAGCAGGGACAGGAGGTCCGGGGAGCTGTTTTTT. Protein: CASSRDRRSGELFF. Drawing the rest from reference TRBV19 and TRBJ2-2, the complete variable domain is DGGITQSPKYLFRKEGQNVTLSCEQNLNHDAMYWYRQDPGQGLRLIYYSQIVNDFQKGDIAEGYSVSREKKESFPLTVTSAQKNPTAFYLCASSRDRRSGELFFGEGSRLTVL.